The T cell receptor beta chain described here comes from a study of T-cell reconstitution after alpha-beta-depleted transplantation in children. This clonotype was seen more than once but under ten times. Molecular barcoding with unique molecular identifiers was used for the TCRbeta library. One entry per CDR3 protein results from TCRdb running MiXCR on the PCR reads. Of about 110,000 distinct CDR3 sequences listed, approximately 6.4% were seen once; the top ten hold roughly 25%. The source material was PBMCs, mostly from graft donor cells, sampled 360 days after TCRalphabeta/CD19-depleted stem cell transplant. The clonotype was recovered from a male patient between 2 and 10 years old who had a stem cell transplant for acute lymphoblastic leukemia, so the T cells may come from the graft donor.

The CDR3 nucleotides read TGTGCCAGCAGCCCCGGGCGGGGGCTTGAGCAGTTCTTC. This sequence encodes CASSPGRGLEQFF. The genes are TRBV7-9 and TRBJ2-1; the D gene is possibly TRBD2 (7 bases). V dropped 5 bases and J dropped 9 bases, with 14 bases sitting between them. The CDR3 spans 13 residues. Germline V gene sequence: CDR1 SEHNR, CDR2 FQNEAQ (reference sequence).